This T cell receptor beta chain came from a study of blood T cell repertoires in COVID-19. This CDR3 has 15 residues. Trimming left V 2 bases short and J 0 bases short, with 11 bases between. Germline V gene lookup returns CDR1 KGHSY and CDR2 FQNENV. Assay: immunoSEQ multiplex PCR; the TCRdb copy retains only in-frame clones and omits some. The sample gives about 120,000 clones, about 83% of which show up once; 3% to 4.5% is in the top ten. The receptor's source is a woman under 40 who had recovered from COVID-19. The sequenced sample was PBMCs or T cells enriched from blood (not recorded which). The chain uses TRBV16 and TRBJ2-7; D may be TRBD1 (5 bases). The CDR3 DNA sequence: TGTGCCAGCAGCCAACCAAGACAGAGCTCCTACGAGCAGTACTTC. It encodes CASSQPRQSSYEQYF.